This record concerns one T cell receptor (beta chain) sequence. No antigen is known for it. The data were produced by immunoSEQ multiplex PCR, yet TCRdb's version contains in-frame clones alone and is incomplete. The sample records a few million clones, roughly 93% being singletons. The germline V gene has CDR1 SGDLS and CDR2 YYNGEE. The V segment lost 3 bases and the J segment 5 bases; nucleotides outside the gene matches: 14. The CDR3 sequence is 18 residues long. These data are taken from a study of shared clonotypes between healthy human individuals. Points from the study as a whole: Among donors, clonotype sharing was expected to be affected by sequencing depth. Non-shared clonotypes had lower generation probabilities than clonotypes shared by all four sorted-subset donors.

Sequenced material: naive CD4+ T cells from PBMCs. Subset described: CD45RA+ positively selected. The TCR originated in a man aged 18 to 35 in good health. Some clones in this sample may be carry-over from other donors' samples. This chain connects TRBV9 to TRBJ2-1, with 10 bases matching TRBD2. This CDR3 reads CASSAHVQPGLANNEQFF. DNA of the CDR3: TGTGCCAGCAGCGCCCACGTTCAACCGGGACTAGCGAACAATGAGCAGTTCTTC.